Described below is a single T cell receptor beta chain sequence and its context. Its cognate antigen is unknown. These data come from a study of T cells in localized non-small cell lung cancer. Germline V lookup: CDR1 LNHDA, CDR2 SQIVND (reference sequence). Losses at the gene ends were 6 bases for V and 1 base for J; bases not matched to a gene: 6. This CDR3 has 15 amino acids. Study-level points and caveats: An association was observed between higher blood T cell density and longer overall survival. In uninvolved adjacent lung, T cell clonality reached its highest value, exceeding tumor.

This table comes from immunoSEQ multiplex PCR, and its TCRdb copy is limited to in-frame clones, with some not included. The table records approximately 9,000 clones, 92% of them present only once. The input for sequencing was peripheral blood, taken before any cancer treatment. This rearrangement joins TRBV19 to TRBJ2-3; 8 bases match TRBD2. The clonotype originates from a woman aged 35 to 69 with stage I squamous cell lung carcinoma. Written as DNA, the CDR3 is TGTGCCAGTAGAAGTAGCGGGGTTCGCACAGATACGCAGTATTTT. Translation: CASRSSGVRTDTQYF.